Listed below are T cell receptor beta chains from one sample, sequenced in a study of technical replicates of blood from several donors. Using immunoSEQ multiplex PCR, the repertoire was profiled, and TCRdb retains in-frame clones only, with some absent. The table includes 74,000 or so clones, about 92% detected once. Material for sequencing was T cells isolated from PBMCs. The source of these receptors is a human donor in good health. The CDR3 runs from the conserved cysteine through the conserved F or W. D genes are given only for firm matches. Part of the rows lack a size; the others show once, few, many or a class for expanded clones.

v_call	j_call	d_call	clone_size	cdr3_length	cdr3_nt	cdr3_aa
TRBV7-9	TRBJ2-7	TRBD1	NA	14	TGTGCCAGCAGCTCCGACAGGGTGTCCTACGAGCAGTACTTC	CASSSDRVSYEQYF
TRBV2	TRBJ2-6	TRBD2	NA	16	TGTGCCAGCGCCGGACTAGCTCGCTCTGGGGCCAACGTCCTGACTTTC	CASAGLARSGANVLTF
TRBV9	TRBJ2-7	TRBD2	NA	13	TGTGCCAGCAGCGTTAGCGGGACCTACGAGCAGTACTTC	CASSVSGTYEQYF
TRBV7-2	TRBJ2-6	NA	NA	16	TGTGCCAGCAGCTCCGGCAGGGGTTATGGGGCCAACGTCCTGACTTTC	CASSSGRGYGANVLTF
TRBV4-3	TRBJ2-3	TRBD2	few	14	TGCGCCAGCAGCTCGGGACTAGCAGCAGATACGCAGTATTTT	CASSSGLAADTQYF
TRBV5-3	TRBJ2-4	NA	once	15	TGTGCCAGAAGCCTCCCCTTTTTAGCCAAAAACATTCAGTACTTC	CARSLPFLAKNIQYF
TRBV10-1	TRBJ2-1	TRBD2	NA	16	TGCGCCAGCAGTGAGTCGACACTAGCGGGAGGAAATGAGCAGTTCTTC	CASSESTLAGGNEQFF
TRBV7-2	TRBJ1-5	NA	NA	13	TGTGCCAGCAGCTTCAACGGGGATCAGCCCCAGCATTTT	CASSFNGDQPQHF
TRBV18	TRBJ2-2	TRBD1	NA	15	TGTGCCAGCTCAAGTCCGGACAGGGACACCGGGGAGCTGTTTTTT	CASSSPDRDTGELFF
TRBV7-9	TRBJ2-5	TRBD2	NA	16	TGTGCCAGCAGCTGGGATAGGGCTAGCGGGAAAGAGACCCAGTACTTC	CASSWDRASGKETQYF
TRBV28	TRBJ2-7	NA	NA	15	TGTGCCAGCAGTTTATATTCAGGTTCCACCTACGAGCAGTACTTC	CASSLYSGSTYEQYF
TRBV4-2	TRBJ1-3	TRBD1	NA	16	TGTGCCAGCAGCCTAGGGACAGGGGACTCTGGAAACACCATATATTTT	CASSLGTGDSGNTIYF
TRBV6-5	TRBJ1-5	TRBD1	NA	15	TGTGCCAGCAGGCCGGGACAGACTCGATATCAGCCCCAGCATTTT	CASRPGQTRYQPQHF
TRBV7-6	TRBJ2-5	NA	NA	14	TGTGCCAGCAGCTACAGGGCCGGTCAAGAGACCCAGTACTTC	CASSYRAGQETQYF
TRBV7-9	TRBJ2-7	NA	NA	15	TGTGCCAGCAGCTTAGCAGGGACATCCGCCTACGAGCAGTACTTC	CASSLAGTSAYEQYF
TRBV19	TRBJ1-1	TRBD1	NA	18	TGTGCCAGTAGTCTCCCGGGACAGCTCCTCCTAGGGAACACTGAAGCTTTCTTT	CASSLPGQLLLGNTEAFF
TRBV9	TRBJ2-7	TRBD1	NA	15	TGTGCCAGCAGCGTAGGAGGACAGGGAATTCACGAGCAGTACTTC	CASSVGGQGIHEQYF
TRBV5-6	TRBJ1-1	NA	NA	14	TGTGCCAGCAGCTTGGGACAGGTAGAAACTGAAGCTTTCTTT	CASSLGQVETEAFF
TRBV9	TRBJ1-3	NA	NA	15	TGTGCCAGCAGCGTAGAACAGGGCTCTGGAAACACCATATATTTT	CASSVEQGSGNTIYF
TRBV7-9	TRBJ1-5	TRBD1	NA	13	TGTGCCAGCAGCTGGGAGACCGGGACAGAGCAGCATTTT	CASSWETGTEQHF
TRBV30	TRBJ2-2	TRBD2	NA	14	TGTGCCTGGAGTGGCGGGAGGGGCACCGGGGAGCTGTTTTTT	CAWSGGRGTGELFF
TRBV15	TRBJ2-7	NA	NA	13	TGTGCCACCAGCACCACAGGGTCCTACGAGCAGTACTTC	CATSTTGSYEQYF
TRBV30	TRBJ1-4	NA	few	13	TGTGCCTGGAGTTTACAGGGAAATGAAAAACTGTTTTTT	CAWSLQGNEKLFF
TRBV4-2	TRBJ2-7	NA	NA	19	TGTGCCAGCAGCCAAGATAAAACGACTCCGACAGACCTATACTACGAGCAGTACTTC	CASSQDKTTPTDLYYEQYF
TRBV29-1	TRBJ2-1	TRBD2	once	14	TGCAGCGTTGAAGGCGGGCGGGAGTACAATGAGCAGTTCTTC	CSVEGGREYNEQFF
TRBV7-7	TRBJ2-1	TRBD2	NA	14	TGTGCTAGCAGCTTAGCGGGAGATGGCAATGAGCAGTTCTTC	CASSLAGDGNEQFF
TRBV4-1	TRBJ2-5	NA	NA	14	TGCGCCAGCAGCCAAGCGGGAGTAGGGGAGACCCAGTACTTC	CASSQAGVGETQYF
TRBV7-9	TRBJ2-7	NA	once	13	TGTGCCAGCAGCTACCTTACAACCTACGAGCAGTACTTC	CASSYLTTYEQYF
TRBV7-2	TRBJ2-5	NA	NA	15	TGTGCCAGCAGCTTATATAGGACACCCCAAGAGACCCAGTACTTC	CASSLYRTPQETQYF
TRBV5-4	TRBJ2-4	NA	NA	14	TGTGCCAGCAGCTTACGTGACAGTAAAAACATTCAGTACTTC	CASSLRDSKNIQYF
TRBV7-7	TRBJ1-3	NA	NA	15	TGTGCCGTCTTAGCCCCCGGTATCTCTGGAAACACCATATATTTT	CAVLAPGISGNTIYF
TRBV11-2	TRBJ2-1	NA	NA	14	TGTGCCACCCGAAGCGGCATCTCCTACAATGAGCAGTTCTTC	CATRSGISYNEQFF
TRBV7-9	TRBJ2-3	TRBD1	NA	15	TGTGCCAGCAGCCCAGACAGGGTAGGCACAGATACGCAGTATTTT	CASSPDRVGTDTQYF
TRBV6-6	TRBJ1-2	NA	NA	14	TGTGCCAGCAGTTACACCGAGACTAACTATGGCTACACCTTC	CASSYTETNYGYTF
TRBV28	TRBJ2-1	TRBD2	NA	18	TGTGCCAGCAGTTTTATACTAGCGGGAGGGTCTGTTTACAATGAGCAGTTCTTC	CASSFILAGGSVYNEQFF
TRBV19	TRBJ1-1	TRBD1	NA	16	TGTGCCAGTAGTATCTTCCAGGGGGCGCAGAGCACTGAAGCTTTCTTT	CASSIFQGAQSTEAFF
TRBV6-1	TRBJ1-1	NA	NA	17	TGTGCCAGCAGTGACCCTTCTGGGGGGAGAATTAACACTGAAGCTTTCTTT	CASSDPSGGRINTEAFF
TRBV27	TRBJ2-4	TRBD1	NA	14	TGTGCCAGCAGTGACAGGGGTACCAAAAACATTCAGTACTTC	CASSDRGTKNIQYF
TRBV25-1	TRBJ2-7	TRBD1	NA	16	TGTGCCAGCAGTGAATTGGGACAGGAGGGGTCCTACGAGCAGTACTTC	CASSELGQEGSYEQYF
TRBV30	TRBJ1-1	NA	NA	13	TGTGCCTGGAGAGCTACAGGGCTCACTGAAGCTTTCTTT	CAWRATGLTEAFF
TRBV7-8	TRBJ2-5	TRBD2	NA	17	TGTGCCAGCAGCTTAGCGGTGCTAGCGGAGTACCAAGAGACCCAGTACTTC	CASSLAVLAEYQETQYF
TRBV5-3	TRBJ2-5	NA	NA	13	TGTGCCAGAAGCTTGGGGGCGGGGGAGACCCAGTACTTC	CARSLGAGETQYF
TRBV29-1	TRBJ1-2	NA	NA	14	TGCAGCGTTGAAGAACGAGTCCCCCCGGGGGGCTACACCTTC	CSVEERVPPGGYTF
TRBV29-1	TRBJ1-2	TRBD1	NA	14	TGCAGCGTTGAAGATCGAGGGACAGGCTATGGCTACACCTTC	CSVEDRGTGYGYTF
TRBV4-1	TRBJ1-2	NA	once	16	TGCGCCAGCAGCCAAGATCGGTTACTAGTCCAACATGGCTACACCTTC	CASSQDRLLVQHGYTF
TRBV7-2	TRBJ1-1	TRBD1	NA	15	TGTGCCAGCAGCCCCCGACAGGGGATGCGCACTGAAGCTTTCTTT	CASSPRQGMRTEAFF
TRBV11-2	TRBJ2-1	NA	NA	14	TGTGCCAGCACAGGGGACTATCCGGGCATTGAGCAGTTCTTC	CASTGDYPGIEQFF
TRBV6-5	TRBJ2-1	NA	once	12	TGTGCCAGCCGGGACTCCCTTAATGAGCAGTTCTTC	CASRDSLNEQFF